This TCR beta chain came from a study of blood T cells in healthy people across ages. Peripheral blood was drawn, roughly 10 milliliters per donor. Broader study findings: Roughly linearly, TCR beta diversity per million T cells fell as age increased.

Through a sample-barcoded 5' primer and a J-beta primer mix, a second PCR was run for roughly 6 to 11 cycles. One entry per CDR3 protein, called by TCRdb with MiXCR from the 5' RACE reads. Among approximately 1.5 million distinct CDR3 sequences listed, 34% were seen once. This clonotype was counted ten times or more. Its specificity is unknown. Trimming at V came to 0 bases and at J to 4 bases, leaving 4 bases not matched to a gene. Germline V gene data show CDR1 as MGHRA and CDR2 as YSYEKL. CDR3 length: 16 amino acids. This rearrangement joins TRBV4-1 to TRBJ2-1; 9 bases map to TRBD2. The origin of this receptor is a woman aged 30 to 39 in good health. Material for sequencing was blood. CDR3 in amino acids: CASSQEAGGGYNEQFF. In DNA form, the CDR3 reads TGCGCCAGCAGCCAAGAGGCGGGAGGGGGGTACAATGAGCAGTTCTTC.